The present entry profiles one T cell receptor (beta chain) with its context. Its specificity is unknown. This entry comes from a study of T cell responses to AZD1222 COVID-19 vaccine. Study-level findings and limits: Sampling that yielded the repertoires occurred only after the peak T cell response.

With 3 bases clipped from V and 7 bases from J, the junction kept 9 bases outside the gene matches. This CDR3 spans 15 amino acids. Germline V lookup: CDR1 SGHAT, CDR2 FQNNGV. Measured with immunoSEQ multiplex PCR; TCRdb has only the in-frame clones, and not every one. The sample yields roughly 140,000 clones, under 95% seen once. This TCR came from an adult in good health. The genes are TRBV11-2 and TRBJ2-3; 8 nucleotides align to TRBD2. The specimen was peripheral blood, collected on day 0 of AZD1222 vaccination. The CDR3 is CASSFIISGRNTQYF. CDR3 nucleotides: TGTGCCAGCAGCTTTATCATCAGCGGGAGAAATACGCAGTATTTT.